The clone carrying this TCR beta chain was counted a single time. What it binds is not known. Sequencing was at deep level. As originally analysed: Junction-only sequences without quality scores were provided by ImmunoSEQ, so filtering was different. Profiled with immunoSEQ multiplex PCR; TCRdb holds only in-frame clones, not every one. From that table come the V and J calls and clone size; the DNA was used to work out D and trimming. The data contain some 1,100,000 clones, approximately 80% of them singletons. Germline V gene sequence: CDR1 MDHEN, CDR2 SYDVKM. Trimming stripped 6 bases from V and 11 bases from J, with 20 bases between. The CDR3 is 15 amino acids. This entry belongs to a study of shared clonotypes between healthy human individuals. The study, taken as a whole, reports: Memory subsets had estimated richness that was generally smaller than that of naive subsets. The study found lower generation probabilities in non-shared clonotypes than in those shared by all four donors.

The chain carries TRBV28 and TRBJ2-6, with a tentative D call TRBD1 (6 bases). The origin of this receptor is a young man in good health. Some clones in this sample may be carry-over from other donors' samples. The source material was memory CD4+ T cells from PBMCs. The subset denotes: CD45RA-negative fraction. CDR3 sequence: CASRAPGTPSYVLTF. The CDR3 DNA reads TGTGCCAGCAGAGCCCCAGGGACACCGTCATACGTCCTGACTTTC.